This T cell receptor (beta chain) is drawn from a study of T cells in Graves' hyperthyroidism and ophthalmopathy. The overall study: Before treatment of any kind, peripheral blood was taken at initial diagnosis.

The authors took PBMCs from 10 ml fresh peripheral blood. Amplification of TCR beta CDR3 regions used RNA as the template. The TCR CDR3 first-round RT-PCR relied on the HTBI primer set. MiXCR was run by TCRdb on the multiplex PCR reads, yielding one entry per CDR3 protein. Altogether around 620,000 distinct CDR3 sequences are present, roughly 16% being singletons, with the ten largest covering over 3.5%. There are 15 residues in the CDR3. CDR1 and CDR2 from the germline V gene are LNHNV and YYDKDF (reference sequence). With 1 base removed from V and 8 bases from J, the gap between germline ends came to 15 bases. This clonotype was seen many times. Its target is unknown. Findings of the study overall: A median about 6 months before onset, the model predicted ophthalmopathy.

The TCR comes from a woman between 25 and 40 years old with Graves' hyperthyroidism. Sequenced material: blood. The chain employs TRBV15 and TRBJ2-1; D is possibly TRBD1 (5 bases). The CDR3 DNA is TGTGCCACCAGCAGAGTACAGGTACTGGGCTATGAGCAGTTCTTC. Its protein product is CATSRVQVLGYEQFF.